A selection of T cell receptor beta chains follows, all from one sample in a study of T-cell reconstitution after alpha-beta-depleted transplantation in children. Each CDR3 protein gets one entry after TCRdb re-called the PCR reads with MiXCR. The sample has around 600,000 distinct CDR3 sequences; 10% to 13% are singletons. Source: PBMCs from the stem cell graft donor, taken from the stem cell graft. The origin of the receptors is a human donor who donated a stem cell graft to a child with acute myeloid leukemia. The CDR3 runs from the conserved cysteine through the conserved F or W. A D gene is named only where the DNA matches it firmly. Clone size appears in some rows only: once, few, many, or a class for an expanded clone.

>.|TRBJ2-5|TRBV7-2|few
TGTGCCAGCAGCTTAGTCGGGGTTCCAGAGACCCAGTACTTC
CASSLVGVPETQYF
>.|TRBJ2-3|TRBV4-2|.
TGTGCCAGCAGCCTCCCGGGATACCTAGATACGCAGTATTTT
CASSLPGYLDTQYF
>TRBD2|TRBJ2-1|TRBV5-1|many
TGCGCCAGCAGCATTATAGCGGGAGGGTCAAATGAGCAGTTCTTC
CASSIIAGGSNEQFF
>.|TRBJ2-3|TRBV7-3|.
TGTGCCAGCAGCTTTCGACCGACTCCGAGAGACACAGATACGCAGTATTTT
CASSFRPTPRDTDTQYF
>.|TRBJ1-2|TRBV20-1|.
TGCAGTGCTAGAGATCCTGGCAGGGACTATGGCTACACCTTC
CSARDPGRDYGYTF
>TRBD2|TRBJ2-7|TRBV28|.
TGTGCCAGCAGTTCAGGGTGGACTAGCGGGAGCGAGCAGTACTTC
CASSSGWTSGSEQYF
>.|TRBJ2-7|TRBV7-2|.
TGTGCCAGCAGCTCGGACTCTAACTCCTACGAGCAGTACTTC
CASSSDSNSYEQYF
>TRBD1|TRBJ2-3|TRBV11-2|few
TGTGCCAGCAGCTTATCAGGGGGTGGGGACGATACGCAGTATTTT
CASSLSGGGDDTQYF
>TRBD2|TRBJ2-7|TRBV20-1|many
TGCAGTGCTTCCAGCGGGAGGGCCCCCTACGAGCAGTACTTC
CSASSGRAPYEQYF
>TRBD2|TRBJ2-3|TRBV12-3/TRBV12-4|many
TGTGCCAGCAGACTAGCGGGAGGGTCGGGACTCACAGATACGCAGTATTTT
CASRLAGGSGLTDTQYF
>TRBD2|TRBJ2-1|TRBV6-2/TRBV6-3|few
TGTGCCAGCCAGAGACTAGCGGGAGTTAGCAATGAGCAGTTCTTC
CASQRLAGVSNEQFF
>.|TRBJ2-7|TRBV7-9|few
TGTGCCAGCAGCGTTGGAGGAGGGACGGTCTCCTACGAGCAGTACTTC
CASSVGGGTVSYEQYF
>TRBD1|TRBJ2-2|TRBV12-3/TRBV12-4|.
TGTGCCAGCAGCTTAGGGGGCATAGGGGCCGGGGAGCTGTTTTTT
CASSLGGIGAGELFF
>.|TRBJ2-7|TRBV28|.
TGTGCCAGCAGTTTAACGAAACTCACGGGGGGCTCCCACGAGCAGTACTTC
CASSLTKLTGGSHEQYF
>TRBD2|TRBJ2-7|TRBV11-2|few
TGTGCCAGCAGCTTTGTGTCAGCGGGAGTCGAGCAGTACTTC
CASSFVSAGVEQYF
>TRBD2|TRBJ2-1|TRBV29-1|many
TGCAGCCCCCGGGGGGGACAAACGGGAAATGAGCAGTTCTTC
CSPRGGQTGNEQFF
>TRBD2|TRBJ2-1|TRBV9|many
TGTGCCAGCAGCGTAGGGCCAGCGGGAAACAATGAGCAGTTCTTC
CASSVGPAGNNEQFF
>TRBD1|TRBJ2-6|TRBV3-1|many
TGTGCCAGCAGGCCTCCGGGACAGGGGGCGGAAGGGGCCAACGTCCTGACTTTC
CASRPPGQGAEGANVLTF
>.|TRBJ1-1|TRBV6-1|many
TGTGCCAGCAGTGGCTCCAGACAGCGAAGGGGGAACACTGAAGCTTTCTTT
CASSGSRQRRGNTEAFF
>TRBD2|TRBJ2-1|TRBV12-3/TRBV12-4|.
TGTGCCAGCAGTTTCGGGACTAGCGGGAGCTTTACCTACAATGAGCAGTTCTTC
CASSFGTSGSFTYNEQFF
>.|TRBJ2-1|TRBV20-1|many
TGCAGTGCGTGGCGGCTAGTTCGGAATGAGCAGTTCTTC
CSAWRLVRNEQFF
>TRBD2|TRBJ2-7|TRBV20-1|.
TGCAGTGCCCAGCCTGGACTAGCGGGGGCCTACGAGCAGTACTTC
CSAQPGLAGAYEQYF
>TRBD2|TRBJ2-5|TRBV30|.
TGTGCCTGGAGTGTATTTACTAGCGGGAGAGGAGGGACCCAGTACTTC
CAWSVFTSGRGGTQYF
>.|TRBJ1-1|TRBV20-1|.
TGCAGTGCTAGAGATAAGACAGTGAACACTGAAGCTTTCTTT
CSARDKTVNTEAFF
>.|TRBJ1-2|TRBV20-1|few
TGCAGTGCCACCTCGGGCGGGGGCCTGGGCTACACCTTC
CSATSGGGLGYTF
>.|TRBJ2-1|TRBV30|many
TGTGCCTGGAGAAGAATTCAGTACCCAGACAATGAGCAGTTCTTC
CAWRRIQYPDNEQFF
>TRBD2|TRBJ2-7|TRBV6-5|few
TGTGCCAGCAGTTACAGGGGACTAGCTGTAGAGGAGCAGTACTTC
CASSYRGLAVEEQYF
>.|TRBJ1-1|TRBV12-3/TRBV12-4|.
TGTGCCAGCAAAAGTAATTTGAACACTGAAGCTTTCTTT
CASKSNLNTEAFF
>.|TRBJ2-7|TRBV6-1|many
TGTGCCAGCAGTACGGACAGCTCCTACGAGCAGTACTTC
CASSTDSSYEQYF
>TRBD1|TRBJ1-1|TRBV6-1|.
TGTGCCAGCAGGACCCCCGGGACAGGGGATGTAGCTTTCTTT
CASRTPGTGDVAFF
>TRBD2|TRBJ2-1|TRBV4-2|few
TGTGCCAGCAGCGGTCGAACGTTTAGCGGGAGAGACTACAATGAGCAGTTCTTC
CASSGRTFSGRDYNEQFF
>TRBD2|TRBJ2-3|TRBV12-3/TRBV12-4|.
TGTGCCAGCAACTTGGGAGGAGCGGGAGGGAGAGATACGCAGTATTTT
CASNLGGAGGRDTQYF
>.|TRBJ1-5|TRBV29-1|many
TGCAGCGTTGAAAGTGACAATCAGCCCCAGCATTTT
CSVESDNQPQHF
>.|TRBJ2-1|TRBV15|.
TGTGCCACCAGCAGAGAAGGAATAGACTCCTACAATGAGCAGTTCTTC
CATSREGIDSYNEQFF
>.|TRBJ2-1|TRBV28|few
TGTGCCAGCAGCAGCGACAGCTTGGGGTACAATGAGCAGTTCTTC
CASSSDSLGYNEQFF
>.|TRBJ1-5|TRBV12-3/TRBV12-4|few
TGTGCCAGCAGTTCCACCCAGAATCAGCCCCAGCATTTT
CASSSTQNQPQHF
>.|TRBJ2-7|TRBV10-3|many
TGTGCCATCAGCGAGCGGACCCCTAAGGACGAGCAGTACTTC
CAISERTPKDEQYF
>.|TRBJ2-3|TRBV24-1|.
TGTGCCACCAGTGATTTAAGGCTAGCGAACCGCACAGATACGCAGTATTTT
CATSDLRLANRTDTQYF
>.|TRBJ1-5|TRBV9|.
TGTGCCAGCAGCCTCACGCCCAATAGCAATCAGCCCCAGCATTTT
CASSLTPNSNQPQHF
>TRBD2|TRBJ2-1|TRBV29-1|.
TGCAGCGTCGCTCGGACTAGGTCACCGTTCTTC
CSVARTRSPFF
>.|TRBJ1-4|TRBV4-3|.
TGCGCCAGCAGTCCGGATCTAGCTAATGAAAAACTGTTTTTT
CASSPDLANEKLFF
>.|TRBJ2-3|TRBV29-1|many
TGCAGCGCCGAGGGGAGGTCAGATACGCAGTATTTT
CSAEGRSDTQYF
>.|TRBJ1-1|TRBV20-1|many
TGCAGTGCTAGAGATCCCTGGTCAGGGAACACTGAAGCTTTCTTT
CSARDPWSGNTEAFF
>.|TRBJ2-6|TRBV7-3|.
TGTGCCAGCAGCGACAGCGCCAACGTCCTGACTTTC
CASSDSANVLTF
>.|TRBJ2-3|TRBV20-1|few
TGCAGTGCCAACAGGGTGATTGGCACAGATACGCAGTATTTT
CSANRVIGTDTQYF
>TRBD1|TRBJ1-5|TRBV29-1|few
TGCAGCGCGGGGGACAGGGACAATCAGCCCCAGCATTTT
CSAGDRDNQPQHF
>.|TRBJ2-5|TRBV9|.
TGTGCCAGCAGCGTAGTTCCGGCACGAGGGTACTTC
CASSVVPARGYF
>.|TRBJ2-1|TRBV7-3|.
TGTGCCAGCAGCTTAATGCAGACCCGCAAAGAAGAGCAGTTCTTC
CASSLMQTRKEEQFF
>.|TRBJ2-1|TRBV24-1|.
TGTGCCACCAGTGTGGGCGGTATTCTCCAGGGTGAGCAGTTCTTC
CATSVGGILQGEQFF
>TRBD1|TRBJ2-3|TRBV24-1|many
TGTGCCACCAGTGAGACCGGGACAGGGGGCCCGGATACGCAGTATTTT
CATSETGTGGPDTQYF
>TRBD1|TRBJ2-5|TRBV7-3|few
TGTGCCAGCAGCCCGACAGGGGGCGGGGAGACCCAGTACTTC
CASSPTGGGETQYF
>TRBD2|TRBJ2-2|TRBV24-1|few
TGTGCCACCAGTATAGCGGGAGGCGGGACCGGGGAGCTGTTTTTT
CATSIAGGGTGELFF
>.|TRBJ2-7|TRBV4-3|few
TGCGCCAGCAGCCAAGAAGGGGGAAGCTCCTACGAGCAGTACTTC
CASSQEGGSSYEQYF
>.|TRBJ2-3|TRBV20-1|.
TGCAGTGCTAGAGATTCGGCGGCTAGCACAGATACGCAGTATTTT
CSARDSAASTDTQYF
>.|TRBJ2-7|TRBV20-1|few
TGCAGTGCCATCAGCCCCGCCAGGGTAGAGGAGCAGTACTTC
CSAISPARVEEQYF